This T cell receptor (beta chain) was sequenced in a study of post-analysis software for immune sequencing data. Study in general: The disease courses covered relapsing-remitting, secondary progressive and progressive-relapsing multiple sclerosis.

On this clonotype itself: The antigen is not known.

Points from the study as a whole: In multiple sclerosis, normalized Chao1 diversity was significantly below that of controls. TRBV5-6, TRBV5-1 and TRBV20-1 were among four or five TRBV segments more frequent in patients than controls. The F measure placed samples prepared in the same batch into strongly shared clusters.

Germline CDR1 is SGHDN and CDR2 is FVKESK. The CDR3 covers 15 residues. V shed 0 bases and J shed 4 bases, with 12 bases lying between them. Unique molecular identifiers were built into the TCR beta cDNA libraries. It was from roughly 1 to 10 million T cells that 530,000 or so cDNA molecules came. MiXCR, run by TCRdb on the PCR reads, gives a single entry per CDR3 protein. The table lists approximately 730,000 distinct CDR3 sequences, around 42% of them singletons. J is TRBJ1-2 and V is TRBV14; weak D call: TRBD1 (5 bases). The origin of this receptor is a girl aged 10-17 years with multiple sclerosis. The sample was blood. CDR3 DNA sequence: TGTGCCAGCAGCCAAGATCAGGCCAGGGCCTATGGCTACACCTTC. Translated, it gives CASSQDQARAYGYTF.